The TCR beta chain described here comes from a study of blood T cell repertoires in COVID-19. The wider study: The samples span acute and convalescent COVID-19 from the United States, Italy and Spain. T cells, B-cell-depleted T cells, or PBMCs provided the cDNA or gDNA that served as material.

Original handling: Researchers report that nucleated cell counts were estimated from reference gene primer amplification. Method: immunoSEQ multiplex PCR; TCRdb's copy keeps in-frame clones and lacks some. V and J calls plus clone size are reproduced from that table; the DNA served to infer D and trimming. The sample has roughly 350,000 clones, more than 75% seen once; the top ten hold approximately 4%. V dropped 4 bases and J dropped 5 bases, with 17 bases sitting between them. Per germline, CDR1 MGHRA and CDR2 YSYEKL. The CDR3 spans 15 residues. This chain joins TRBV4-1 and TRBJ1-2; D remains ambiguous. The specimen was peripheral blood. The TCR comes from a woman aged 50 to 65 with active or convalescent COVID-19. CDR3 DNA: TGCGCCAGCAGCCCCTCGGGAACGAATCTTTATGGCTACACCTTC. The encoded protein is CASSPSGTNLYGYTF.